Following are 30 T cell receptor beta chains from one sample sequenced in a study of blood T cell repertoires in COVID-19 (dated by TCRdb to between 2020 and 2021). The library was built by means of the immunoSEQ multiplex PCR assay. What TCRdb holds here is the immuneACCESS table cut down to in-frame rearrangements. Part of the clones is not present; checked against another copy, under half of the missing clones reflect an unresolved V gene, and the others are unexplained. The sample has 190,000 or so clones on record, around nine tenths of them singletons. The ten most abundant clones make up around 0.88% of the sample. What was sequenced was peripheral blood. These receptor sequences come from a woman aged 18-30 years who had recovered from COVID-19.

The chain recombines TRBV7-8 with TRBJ2-1, with D possibly being TRBD2 (6 bases). There are 15 residues in the CDR3. The germline V and J ends were trimmed by 3 bases and 2 bases, with 11 bases remaining between them. Germline V gene sequence: CDR1 SGHVS, CDR2 FQNEAQ. CDR3 sequence reads: CASSFGSYTYNEQFF. CDR3 sequence (DNA): TGTGCCAGCAGCTTCGGGAGCTACACCTACAATGAGCAGTTCTTC.

V usage is TRBV27 and J usage is TRBJ2-7, with 8 nucleotides matching TRBD2. CDR1 and CDR2 (germline): MNHEY, SMNVEV (reference sequence). CDR3 length: 17 amino acids. V was clipped by 3 bases and J by 3 bases; unmatched bases: 13. The CDR3 protein is CASSLGWAGGSGYEQYF. The CDR3 bases are TGTGCCAGCAGTTTGGGCTGGGCGGGGGGTTCGGGCTACGAGCAGTACTTC.

The chain has TRBV7-3 and TRBJ2-1; 11 bases map to TRBD2. V shed 3 bases and J 9 bases; nucleotides not matched to a gene: 7. Germline assignment: CDR1 SGHTA and CDR2 FQGTGA. The CDR3 is made up of 15 amino acids. This chain's CDR3 is CASSLSSGRAGEQFF. The CDR3 bases are TGTGCCAGCAGCTTGAGTAGCGGGAGGGCCGGTGAGCAGTTCTTC.

The rearrangement joins TRBV7-6 to TRBJ2-1, with 11 bases matching TRBD2. The germline CDR1 and CDR2 sequences are SGHVS and FNYEAQ. The V gene end was trimmed by 4 bases and the J gene end by 6 bases; junction bases not matched to a gene: 5. The CDR3 runs 15 residues. The CDR3 here is CASSYRTSGFNEQFF. In DNA, the CDR3 is TGTGCCAGCAGCTACCGGACTAGCGGGTTCAATGAGCAGTTCTTC.

This sequence joins TRBV7-9 and TRBJ1-2; D possibly corresponds to TRBD1 (6 bases). V lost 7 bases, J lost 6 bases, and 21 bases lay in between. The germline CDR1 and CDR2 sequences are SEHNR and FQNEAQ (reference sequence). CDR3 length: 15 amino acids. The CDR3 nucleotides read TGTGCCAGCACCAAACATGATGGGGGGGCGGATGGCTACACCTTC. Its protein is CASTKHDGGADGYTF. The entire variable domain, with the rest obtained from reference TRBV7-9 and TRBJ1-2, is as follows: DTGVSQNPRHKITKRGQNVTFRCDPISEHNRLYWYRQTLGQGPEFLTYFQNEAQLEKSRLLSDRFSAERPKGSFSTLEIQRTEQGDSAMYLCASTKHDGGADGYTFGSGTRLTVV.

J is TRBJ1-1 and V is TRBV4-3; the D gene is possibly TRBD1 (5 bases). There are 16 residues in the CDR3. The V gene lost 0 bases and the J gene lost 2 bases, with 13 bases spanning the gap. CDR1 is LGHNA, CDR2 YSLEER, per germline. CDR3 in DNA: TGCGCCAGCAGCCAAGATATAAGACAGACTAACACTGAAGCTTTCTTT. Its protein is CASSQDIRQTNTEAFF.

The chain couples TRBV2 to TRBJ1-1; the match to TRBD1 covers 9 bases. Trimming removed 0 bases from V and 0 bases from J; junction bases left unmatched: 11. Germline V CDR1 and CDR2: SNHLY, FYNNEI. This CDR3 spans 19 amino acids. The CDR3 spells CASSEALPGTGRMNTEAFF. CDR3 in DNA: TGTGCCAGCAGTGAAGCGCTTCCGGGGACAGGGAGAATGAACACTGAAGCTTTCTTT.

Points on this clone: At the DNA level, this CDR3 is encoded by other sequences in the same sample as well. The chain couples TRBV4-3 to TRBJ1-1; TRBD1 matches at 7 bases. Per the germline V gene, CDR1 is LGHNA and CDR2 is YSLEER. The CDR3 has 16 residues. After removal of 0 bases from V and 0 bases from J, the junction contained 4 bases not matched to a gene. CDR3 in DNA: TGCGCCAGCAGCCAAGATAGGACAGGCATGAACACTGAAGCTTTCTTT. Amino acid sequence: CASSQDRTGMNTEAFF.

The chain carries TRBV6-5 and TRBJ2-7; D gene ambiguous. Trimming pared 0 bases from V and 12 bases from J, leaving 15 bases between. The length of the CDR3 is 13 residues. Germline V lookup: CDR1 MNHEY, CDR2 SVGAGI. The CDR3 protein is CASSYSPQSEAYV. The DNA of the CDR3 is TGTGCCAGCAGTTACTCCCCTCAGTCCGAGGCGTACGTC.

The CDR3 DNA reads as TGTGCCAGCAGCCAAGACCTGGGCGGGTTTGGCTACACCTTC. Protein product: CASSQDLGGFGYTF. The genes are TRBV14 and TRBJ1-2; D gene ambiguous. The V end lost 0 bases, the J end lost 7 bases, and 12 bases lay between the germline ends. Germline CDR1 and CDR2: SGHDN and FVKESK. The CDR3 extends over 14 amino acids.

V and J are TRBV5-4 and TRBJ2-7; D is uncertain. From germline, CDR1 is SGHNT and CDR2 YYREEE (reference sequence). This CDR3 has 13 amino acids. The V gene lost 4 bases and the J gene lost 2 bases, with 10 bases spanning the gap. In DNA, the CDR3 is TGTGCCAGCAGCCCCGTGCCAGCCTACGAGCAGTACTTC. Translation gives CASSPVPAYEQYF. The variable domain in full, with the rest retrieved from reference TRBV5-4 and TRBJ2-7, is ETGVTQSPTHLIKTRGQQVTLRCSSQSGHNTVSWYQQALGQGPQFIFQYYREEENGRGNFPPRFSGLQFPNYSSELNVNALELDDSALYLCASSPVPAYEQYFGPGTRLTVT.

The chain links TRBV30 to TRBJ1-5; D might be TRBD1 (5 bases). CDR3 length equals 13 residues. Trimming pared 5 bases from V and 2 bases from J, leaving 10 bases between. Germline values: CDR1 GTSNPN, CDR2 SVGIG (reference sequence). In DNA, the CDR3 is TGTGCCTGGGCCATGACAGGCAATCAGCCCCAGCATTTT. It is translated as CAWAMTGNQPQHF.

This sequence joins TRBV6-5 and TRBJ2-3, with 11 bases fitting TRBD2. V lost 4 bases, J lost 6 bases, and 6 bases stayed unmatched. This CDR3 contains 15 residues. In germline, CDR1 is MNHEY, CDR2 SVGAGI. The CDR3 loop reads CASSFTSGGPDTQYF. In DNA form, the CDR3 reads TGTGCCAGCAGTTTCACTAGCGGGGGTCCCGATACGCAGTATTTT.

This clone was observed a single time. The chain combines TRBV4-1 with TRBJ2-4; 7 bases fit TRBD1. V was clipped by 3 bases and J by 3 bases; unmatched bases: 5. This CDR3 is built from 15 residues. CDR1 is MGHRA, CDR2 YSYEKL, per germline. The CDR3 DNA is TGCGCCAGCAGCCAGGCAACAGGGGTCAAAAACATTCAGTACTTC. Encoded protein: CASSQATGVKNIQYF.

A single count supports this clone. The V gene is TRBV6-4, the J gene TRBJ2-1, with TRBD2 identical over 8 bases. Germline values: CDR1 MRHNA, CDR2 SNTAGT. The CDR3 sequence is 14 residues long. The V gene end was trimmed by 4 bases and the J gene end by 6 bases; junction bases not matched to a gene: 5. For the CDR3, the DNA is TGTGCCAGCAGTGCAGCGGGAGAGGGCAATGAGCAGTTCTTC. Encoded protein: CASSAAGEGNEQFF.

The chain couples TRBV7-2 to TRBJ2-1; no definite D call. Looked up from germline, CDR1 is SGHTA and CDR2 is FQGNSA. Trimming cost V 1 base and J 0 bases, with 13 bases left between them. The CDR3 covers 17 residues. CDR3 loop: CASSLVLSPTSYNEQFF. DNA for the CDR3: TGTGCCAGCAGCTTAGTGCTTAGCCCAACCTCCTACAATGAGCAGTTCTTC.

V is TRBV27 and J is TRBJ2-5; TRBD2 matches at 14 bases. The CDR3 has 19 amino acids. The V segment lost 3 bases and the J segment 5 bases; nucleotides outside the gene matches: 14. From germline, CDR1 is MNHEY and CDR2 SMNVEV (reference sequence). Written as DNA, the CDR3 is TGTGCCAGCAGTTTCTTCGGGACTAGCGGGAGATCACCGTTGGAGACCCAGTACTTC. It specifies CASSFFGTSGRSPLETQYF.

This rearrangement joins TRBV19 to TRBJ2-1; 10 positions agree with TRBD1. In germline, CDR1 is LNHDA, CDR2 SQIVND (reference sequence). The CDR3 covers 16 residues. Trimming removed 3 bases from V and 8 bases from J; junction bases left unmatched: 10. In DNA form, the CDR3 reads TGTGCCAGTAGTATTCGGGTGGGACAGGGGACGCATGAGCAGTTCTTC. This codes for CASSIRVGQGTHEQFF. The full variable domain, its missing parts supplied by reference TRBV19 and TRBJ2-1, is DGGITQSPKYLFRKEGQNVTLSCEQNLNHDAMYWYRQDPGQGLRLIYYSQIVNDFQKGDIAEGYSVSREKKESFPLTVTSAQKNPTAFYLCASSIRVGQGTHEQFFGPGTRLTVL.

A word on this clone: Germline is not matched at one junction end, which may reflect a read error. This chain links TRBV5-8 with TRBJ1-5; a possible D gene is TRBD1 (5 bases). From germline, CDR1 is SGHTS and CDR2 YDEGEE. This CDR3 region has 14 residues. The CDR3 DNA sequence: TGTGCCAGCAGCCGCGGTTGGGGCAACCAGCCCCAGCATTTT. It is translated as CASSRGWGNQPQHF. The full variable domain, in which reference TRBV5-8 and TRBJ1-5 provide the parts outside the CDR3, is EAGVTQSPTHLIKTRGQQATLRCSPISGHTSVYWYQQALGLGLQFLLWYDEGEERNRGNFPPRFSGRQFPNYSSELNVNALELEDSALYLCASSRGWGNQPQHFGDGTRLSIL.

The V and J genes are TRBV7-3 and TRBJ2-2, with 8 bases aligning to TRBD2. From germline, CDR1 is SGHTA and CDR2 FQGTGA. The CDR3 totals 16 residues. V shed 5 bases and J 2 bases; nucleotides not matched to a gene: 7. CDR3 in amino acids: CASSVQTSDNTGELFF. CDR3 sequence (DNA): TGTGCCAGCAGCGTACAGACTAGCGATAACACCGGGGAGCTGTTTTTT.

The gene calls are TRBV12-3 or TRBV12-4 and TRBJ1-5; D might be TRBD1 (6 bases). The CDR3 sequence is 12 residues long. V was cut by 6 bases and J by 6 bases, with 9 bases left in between. CDR3 protein: CASRQGPQPQHF. The DNA of the CDR3 is TGTGCCAGCAGACAGGGACCTCAGCCCCAGCATTTT.

This clone has more than one count but fewer than ten. The gene calls are TRBV7-9 and TRBJ1-4; 7 positions match TRBD1. The V and J ends lost 5 bases and 5 bases, in that order; junction bases with no gene match: 8. Germline V gene sequence: CDR1 SEHNR, CDR2 FQNEAQ (reference sequence). The CDR3 runs to 15 residues. The CDR3 sequence: CASSRGETGNEKLFF. In nucleotides, the CDR3 is TGTGCCAGCAGCCGCGGGGAGACAGGGAATGAAAAACTGTTTTTT.

On this clone itself: An end of the junction does not agree with germline; a read error may underlie this. This sequence joins TRBV7-2 and TRBJ1-1, with a tentative D call TRBD1 (6 bases). Germline CDR1 SGHTA, CDR2 FQGNSA. The CDR3 has 14 amino acids. The CDR3 DNA reads as TGTGCCAGCAGATTAGAGGCGGGGGGCGGGGAAGCTTTCTTT. Amino acids: CASRLEAGGGEAFF.

V and J are TRBV9 and TRBJ2-2, with 10 bases fitting TRBD1. Trimming took 2 bases from V and 6 from J; bases not matched to a gene: 7. The CDR3 consists of 16 residues. Germline V gene lookup returns CDR1 SGDLS and CDR2 YYNGEE. The DNA for the CDR3 is TGTGCCAGCAGCGTCCGGGACAGGGGTCGGGCCGGGGAGCTGTTTTTT. It translates to CASSVRDRGRAGELFF.

The chain combines TRBV7-3 with TRBJ2-2; tentatively, D is TRBD1 (5 bases). The CDR3 has 13 amino acids. From germline, CDR1 is SGHTA and CDR2 FQGTGA. V was clipped by 5 bases and J by 5 bases, with 9 bases between them. As DNA, the CDR3 is TGTGCCAGCAGCAAAGGGGTTACCGGGGAGCTGTTTTTT. Protein sequence: CASSKGVTGELFF.

This chain links TRBV21-1 with TRBJ1-6; the table assigns TRBD1, which was not confirmed against the DNA. TRBV21-1 represents a pseudogene. The CDR3 spans 15 residues. CDR3 amino acids: CASSKEPGHWSPLHF. In DNA, the CDR3 is TGTGCCAGCAGCAAAGAACCAGGCCATTGGTCACCCCTCCACTTT.

J is TRBJ1-3 and V is TRBV29-1; 9 nucleotides match TRBD1. J gave up 1 base and V 0 bases, and 4 bases lay outside the gene matches. Germline V gives CDR1 SQVTM, CDR2 ANQGSEA. The CDR3 spans 16 residues. CDR3 in amino acids: CSVEDTGQGSGNTIYF. The CDR3 DNA reads TGCAGCGTTGAAGATACGGGACAGGGTTCTGGAAACACCATATATTTT. Full variable domain (rest looked up from reference TRBV29-1 and TRBJ1-3): SAVISQKPSRDICQRGTSLTIQCQVDSQVTMMFWYRQQPGQSLTLIATANQGSEATYESGFVIDKFPISRPNLTFSTLTVSNMSPEDSSIYLCSVEDTGQGSGNTIYFGEGSWLTVV.

This clone was observed a single time. The V call is TRBV10-1, the J call TRBJ1-6, with TRBD1 identical over 7 bases. V lost 7 bases and J lost 9; bases outside the gene matches: 9. The V gene's germline CDR1 is WNHNN and CDR2 SYGVQD (reference sequence). The CDR3 is 14 amino acids. Written as DNA, the CDR3 is TGCGCCAGCAATAAGGGGGACAGTAGTTCACCCCTCCACTTT. Translated: CASNKGDSSSPLHF.

The chain employs TRBV25-1 and TRBJ2-1; TRBD2 aligns across 15 bases. The CDR3 extends over 17 amino acids. Trimming at V came to 1 base and at J to 4 bases, leaving 2 bases not matched to a gene. The germline V gene has CDR1 MGHDK and CDR2 SYGVNS. As DNA, the CDR3 is TGTGCCAGCAGTGAATTCGGACTAGCGGGAGGGTACAATGAGCAGTTCTTC. It specifies CASSEFGLAGGYNEQFF.

This sequence joins TRBV19 and TRBJ1-1; D gene unclear. Germline V lookup: CDR1 LNHDA, CDR2 SQIVND (reference sequence). Trimming removed 1 base from V and 4 bases from J, with 10 bases in between. This CDR3 contains 14 residues. CDR3 loop: CASSIGGVSTEAFF. DNA of the CDR3: TGTGCCAGTAGTATAGGGGGAGTGTCCACTGAAGCTTTCTTT.